This TCR beta chain was sequenced in a study of shared clonotypes between healthy human individuals. V lost 7 bases, J lost 0 bases, and 17 bases lay in between. Germline CDR1 is SGHDT and CDR2 is YYEEEE. CDR3 length equals 17 residues. Whole-study findings and limits: Donors were few, which limited the genetic and exposure-history diversity represented.

Comment on this clone: Its antigen is not known.

The material for each subset, its genomic DNA, was split evenly across several immunoSEQ plates. Libraries were prepared by immunoSEQ multiplex PCR; TCRdb keeps only in-frame clonotypes and omits some of them. Found here are some 1 million clones, about 80% of them singletons; the top ten hold approximately 1.5%. The rearrangement joins TRBV5-6 to TRBJ2-6; no definite D call. This TCR was recovered from a young man in good health. The sample taken for sequencing was memory CD4+ T cells sorted from blood. Subset reported: CD45RA-negative fraction. This CDR3 is CASASEGLHSGANVLTF. CDR3 nucleotides: TGTGCCAGCGCCTCCGAAGGTCTTCACTCTGGGGCCAACGTCCTGACTTTC.